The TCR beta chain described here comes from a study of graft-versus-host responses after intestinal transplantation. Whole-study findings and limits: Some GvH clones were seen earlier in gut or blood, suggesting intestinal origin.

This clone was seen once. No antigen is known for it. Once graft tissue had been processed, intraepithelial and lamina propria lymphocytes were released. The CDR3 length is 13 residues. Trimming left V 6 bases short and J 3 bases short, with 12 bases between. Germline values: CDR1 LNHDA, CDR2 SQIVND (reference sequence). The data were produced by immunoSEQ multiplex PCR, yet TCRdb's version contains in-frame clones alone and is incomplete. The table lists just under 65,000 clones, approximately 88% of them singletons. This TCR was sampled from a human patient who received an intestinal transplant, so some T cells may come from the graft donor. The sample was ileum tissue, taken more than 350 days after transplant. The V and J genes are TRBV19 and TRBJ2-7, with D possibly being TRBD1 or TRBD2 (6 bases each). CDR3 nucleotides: TGTGCCAGTAGCCCCGGAGGGGGCTACGAGCAGTACTTC. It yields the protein CASSPGGGYEQYF.